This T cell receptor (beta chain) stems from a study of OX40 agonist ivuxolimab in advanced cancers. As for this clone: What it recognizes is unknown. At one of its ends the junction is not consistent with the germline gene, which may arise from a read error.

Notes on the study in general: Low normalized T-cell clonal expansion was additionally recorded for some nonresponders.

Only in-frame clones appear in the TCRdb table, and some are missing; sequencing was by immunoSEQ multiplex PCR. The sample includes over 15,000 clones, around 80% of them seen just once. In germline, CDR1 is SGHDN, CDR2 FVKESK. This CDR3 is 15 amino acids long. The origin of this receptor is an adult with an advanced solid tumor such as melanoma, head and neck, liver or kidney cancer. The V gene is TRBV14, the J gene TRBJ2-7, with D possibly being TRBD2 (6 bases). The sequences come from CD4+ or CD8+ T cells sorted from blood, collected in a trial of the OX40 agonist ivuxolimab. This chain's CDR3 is CASSQFGTSSSEQYF. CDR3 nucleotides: TGTGCCAGCAGCCAATTTGGGACTTCATCCTCCGAGCAGTACTTC.